The source of this TCR beta chain is a study of blood T cell repertoires in COVID-19. Here immunoSEQ multiplex PCR was the method, and the copy in TCRdb shows in-frame clones only, minus some. The profile shows 110,000 or so clones, 82% of them singletons. CDR3 length: 13 residues. V was pared by 2 bases and J by 4 bases, with 1 base of the junction left unmatched. Germline V gene sequence: CDR1 MNHEY, CDR2 SVGAGI. V usage is TRBV6-5 and J usage is TRBJ1-2; 7 bases fit TRBD1. The sequence was collected from a human donor in a cohort sampled during active COVID-19. The sample comprised peripheral blood. CDR3 residues: CASSYGDSYGYTF. CDR3 in DNA: TGTGCCAGCAGTTACGGGGACAGCTATGGCTACACCTTC.